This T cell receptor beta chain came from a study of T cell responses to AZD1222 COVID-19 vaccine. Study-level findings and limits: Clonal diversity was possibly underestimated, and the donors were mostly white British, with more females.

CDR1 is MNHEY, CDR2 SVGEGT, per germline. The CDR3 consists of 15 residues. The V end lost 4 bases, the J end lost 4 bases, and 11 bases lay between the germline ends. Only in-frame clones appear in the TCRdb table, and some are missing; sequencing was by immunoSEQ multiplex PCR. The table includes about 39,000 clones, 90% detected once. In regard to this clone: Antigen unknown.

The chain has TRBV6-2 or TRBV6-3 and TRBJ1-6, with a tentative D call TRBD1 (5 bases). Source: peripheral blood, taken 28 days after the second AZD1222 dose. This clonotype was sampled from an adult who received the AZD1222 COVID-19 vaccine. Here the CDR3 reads CASSSGGKYNSPLHF. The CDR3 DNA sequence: TGTGCCAGCAGTTCTGGGGGGAAGTATAATTCACCCCTCCACTTT.